The 24 T cell receptor beta chains listed next were all sequenced from one sample in a study of OX40 agonist ivuxolimab in advanced cancers. The method was immunoSEQ multiplex PCR; TCRdb's version includes in-frame clones alone and lacks a portion of them. The sample shows 60,000 to 65,000 clones, about nine tenths of them seen only once. The sequencing here drew on CD4+ or CD8+ T cells sorted from blood, taken in a trial of the OX40 agonist ivuxolimab. The source of these receptors is an adult with an advanced solid tumor such as melanoma, head and neck, liver or kidney cancer.

This chain links TRBV9 with TRBJ2-1; D is undetermined. Germline loops: CDR1 SGDLS, CDR2 YYNGEE. V was cut by 4 bases and J by 3 bases, with 11 bases left in between. The CDR3 consists of 14 residues. The CDR3 loop reads CASSPRLNYNEQFF. Here the CDR3 DNA reads TGTGCCAGCAGCCCCCGCCTTAACTACAATGAGCAGTTCTTC. The whole variable domain, filled in from reference TRBV9 and TRBJ2-1, reads DSGVTQTPKHLITATGQRVTLRCSPRSGDLSVYWYQQSLDQGLQFLIQYYNGEERAKGNILERFSAQQFPDLHSELNLSSLELGDSALYFCASSPRLNYNEQFFGPGTRLTVL.

The chain couples TRBV19 to TRBJ2-5; 10 bases fit TRBD1. The CDR3 consists of 15 residues. V lost 5 bases, J lost 5 bases, and 8 bases stayed unmatched. Germline-derived CDR1 and CDR2 are LNHDA and SQIVND (reference sequence). The CDR3 is CASSPDRGFSETQYF. Written as DNA, the CDR3 is TGTGCCAGTAGTCCGGACAGGGGGTTTTCGGAGACCCAGTACTTC. The whole variable domain, filled in from reference TRBV19 and TRBJ2-5, reads DGGITQSPKYLFRKEGQNVTLSCEQNLNHDAMYWYRQDPGQGLRLIYYSQIVNDFQKGDIAEGYSVSREKKESFPLTVTSAQKNPTAFYLCASSPDRGFSETQYFGPGTRLLVL.

This clone came up a few times. The chain joins TRBV28 to TRBJ1-5; D might be TRBD1 (6 bases). The CDR3 consists of 12 residues. With 6 bases removed from V and 6 bases from J, the gap between germline ends came to 9 bases. Germline CDR1 reads MDHEN; CDR2 reads SYDVKM. The CDR3: CASRTGSQPQHF. The DNA of the CDR3 is TGTGCCAGCAGGACAGGTAGTCAGCCCCAGCATTTT.

This chain uses TRBV6-6 with TRBJ1-2, with a weak D call TRBD1 (6 bases). V lost 0 bases to trimming and J lost 4 bases, with 15 bases between them. The CDR3 consists of 16 residues. From germline, CDR1 is MNHNY and CDR2 SVGAGI (reference sequence). The DNA for the CDR3 is TGTGCCAGCAGTTACTCGTTATTCCAGGGGACCTATGGCTACACCTTC. It is translated as CASSYSLFQGTYGYTF.

The gene calls are TRBV7-9 and TRBJ2-1; no clear D gene. This CDR3 comprises 12 residues. Looked up from germline, CDR1 is SEHNR and CDR2 is FQNEAQ (reference sequence). Trimming took 3 bases from V and 9 from J, leaving 9 bases between them. Here the CDR3 DNA reads TGTGCCAGCAGCTTCCTCCCTGGTGAGCAGTTCTTC. Its protein is CASSFLPGEQFF.

Notes on this clone: The sample holds other DNA sequences that translate to the same CDR3. The chain couples TRBV15 to TRBJ2-6; no reliable D call. The CDR3 covers 15 residues. The V gene lost 0 bases and the J gene lost 1 base, with 4 bases spanning the gap. Per germline, CDR1 LNHNV and CDR2 YYDKDF (reference sequence). CDR3 loop: CATSRDRSGANVLTF. The CDR3 coding sequence is TGTGCCACCAGCAGAGATCGTTCTGGGGCCAACGTCCTGACTTTC. Combining the CDR3 with reference TRBV15 and TRBJ2-6 gives the whole variable domain DAMVIQNPRYQVTQFGKPVTLSCSQTLNHNVMYWYQQKSSQAPKLLFHYYDKDFNNEADTPDNFQSRRPNTSFCFLDIRSPGLGDTAMYLCATSRDRSGANVLTFGAGSRLTVL.

This sequence joins TRBV7-2 and TRBJ2-2; TRBD2 matches 10 bases. V shed 5 bases, J shed 5 bases, and the junction held 8 bases outside the gene matches. Germline V gene data show CDR1 as SGHTA and CDR2 as FQGNSA. This CDR3 is built from 16 residues. CDR3 nucleotides: TGTGCCAGCAGCCCCGGACTAGCGGAGGCTACCGGGGAGCTGTTTTTT. This encodes CASSPGLAEATGELFF.

This clone was observed a handful of times. The genes are TRBV7-2 and TRBJ1-1, with D tentatively TRBD1 (5 bases). The V gene's germline CDR1 is SGHTA and CDR2 FQGNSA. V was trimmed by 2 bases and J by 4 bases, leaving 8 bases between them. The CDR3 consists of 13 residues. This chain's CDR3 is CASSLSGGTEAFF. CDR3 coding DNA: TGTGCCAGCAGCTTAAGTGGGGGCACTGAAGCTTTCTTT.

The genes are TRBV6-1 and TRBJ1-2, with 8 bases lining up with TRBD1. Germline loops: CDR1 MNHNS, CDR2 SASEGT. The CDR3 extends over 17 amino acids. Trimming cost V 2 bases and J 3 bases; bases outside gene matches: 11. The CDR3 sequence is CASSESWTGTLDYGYTF. CDR3 sequence (DNA): TGTGCCAGCAGTGAATCCTGGACAGGGACACTTGACTATGGCTACACCTTC.

V is TRBV18 and J is TRBJ1-2, with 10 nucleotides matching TRBD1. V dropped 4 bases and J dropped 4; count of bases not matched to a gene: 6. The germline gives CDR1 KGHSH, CDR2 LQKENI. The CDR3 has 15 amino acids. For the CDR3, the DNA is TGTGCCAGCTCACAAGGGACAGGGGCCTCCTATGGCTACACCTTC. Its translation is CASSQGTGASYGYTF.

This chain links TRBV27 with TRBJ2-3; weak D call: TRBD1 (5 bases). The CDR3 runs to 18 residues. Germline lookup yields CDR1 MNHEY and CDR2 SMNVEV (reference sequence). V was clipped by 2 bases and J by 0 bases, with 18 bases between them. CDR3 residues: CASSLTRDSLISTDTQYF. The CDR3 DNA reads as TGTGCCAGCAGTTTAACGAGAGACAGTCTAATTAGCACAGATACGCAGTATTTT.

The J gene is TRBJ2-7, the V gene TRBV7-9; D remains unclear. Trimming removed 7 bases from V and 5 bases from J, with 9 bases in between. This CDR3 is 11 amino acids long. Looked up from germline, CDR1 is SEHNR and CDR2 is FQNEAQ (reference sequence). The CDR3 DNA sequence: TGTGCCAGCACTCTTCGGGACGAGCAGTACTTC. Its protein is CASTLRDEQYF.

The genes are TRBV18 and TRBJ2-1; D uncertain. The CDR3 runs to 12 residues. V lost 6 bases and J 5 bases, leaving 8 bases between the germline ends. From germline, CDR1 is KGHSH and CDR2 LQKENI. CDR3: CASSRTDNEQFF. CDR3 in DNA: TGTGCCAGCTCGCGGACCGACAATGAGCAGTTCTTC.

In this sample, this clone turned up a few times. The rearrangement uses TRBV30 and TRBJ1-4, with D possibly TRBD1 on 5 matching bases. V dropped 1 base and J dropped 8 bases, with 11 bases sitting between them. The germline V gene has CDR1 GTSNPN and CDR2 SVGIG (reference sequence). The CDR3 is made up of 13 amino acids. The CDR3 DNA sequence: TGTGCCTGGAGTGGACAGAGTGGAGAAAAACTGTTTTTT. This codes for CAWSGQSGEKLFF. Supplemented by reference TRBV30 and TRBJ1-4, the full variable domain reads SQTIHQWPATLVQPVGSPLSLECTVEGTSNPNLYWYRQAAGRGLQLLFYSVGIGQISSEVPQNLSASRPQDRQFILSSKKLLLSDSGFYLCAWSGQSGEKLFFGSGTQLSVL.

The chain carries TRBV29-1 and TRBJ1-3; D is ambiguous. Trimming stripped 5 bases from V and 3 bases from J, with 5 bases between. The V gene's germline CDR1 is SQVTM and CDR2 ANQGSEA. This CDR3 comprises 11 residues. CDR3 DNA sequence: TGCAGCGTTCTCGATGGAAACACCATATATTTT. Translated, it gives CSVLDGNTIYF.

The gene calls are TRBV6-5 and TRBJ2-4; D is undetermined. Looked up from germline, CDR1 is MNHEY and CDR2 is SVGAGI. This CDR3 has 12 amino acids. Between the trimmed V and J ends, which lost 4 bases and 7 bases, there was a span of 8 bases. The CDR3 is CASSSARNIQYF. The CDR3 region has the DNA TGTGCCAGCAGTTCCGCTAGGAACATTCAGTACTTC.

This clone was seen only once. This chain joins TRBV10-3 and TRBJ1-4, with D perhaps matching TRBD1 (5 bases). This CDR3 has 14 residues. Trimming pared 6 bases from V and 4 bases from J, leaving 12 bases between. From germline, CDR1 is ENHRY and CDR2 SYGVKD. The CDR3, as DNA: TGTGCCATCAGGGACGGGGCGCTTAATGAAAAACTGTTTTTT. Protein: CAIRDGALNEKLFF.

V is TRBV6-5 and J is TRBJ1-3, with a tentative D call TRBD1 (5 bases). Trimming removed 6 bases at V and 0 bases at J, with 12 bases between. This CDR3 has 15 residues. CDR1 and CDR2 from the germline V gene are MNHEY and SVGAGI. The DNA of the CDR3 is TGTGCCAGCAGCATGACAGTCCTCTCTGGAAACACCATATATTTT. Its protein is CASSMTVLSGNTIYF.

The rearrangement joins TRBV5-1 to TRBJ1-2; D is unclear. Germline V lookup: CDR1 SGHRS, CDR2 YFSETQ. V was pared by 2 bases and J by 2 bases, with 7 bases between. The CDR3 loop spans 13 amino acids. CDR3 loop: CASSLWQNYGYTF. The CDR3 coding sequence is TGCGCCAGCAGCTTATGGCAAAACTATGGCTACACCTTC.

The chain uses TRBV6-1 and TRBJ1-1; D not certain. Germline CDR1 MNHNS, CDR2 SASEGT. This CDR3 spans 14 amino acids. The V and J ends lost 0 bases and 4 bases respectively, with 9 bases between them. CDR3 DNA: TGTGCCAGCAGTGAAGCCCACTCGGGCACTGAAGCTTTCTTT. It encodes CASSEAHSGTEAFF.

This chain connects TRBV28 to TRBJ1-3; tentatively, D is TRBD1 (5 bases). V was clipped by 6 bases and J by 2 bases, with 5 bases between them. The CDR3 runs to 12 residues. CDR1 is MDHEN, CDR2 SYDVKM, per germline. The CDR3 loop reads CASRGPGNTIYF. CDR3 coding DNA: TGTGCCAGCAGGGGGCCTGGAAACACCATATATTTT.

The V and J genes are TRBV6-6 and TRBJ2-3; tentative D call: TRBD2 (6 bases). Germline V gene lookup returns CDR1 MNHNY and CDR2 SVGAGI (reference sequence). V was cut by 5 bases and J by 3 bases, with 15 bases left in between. This CDR3 comprises 15 residues. CDR3 amino acids: CASSLMTGATDTQYF. The CDR3 bases are TGTGCCAGCAGTCTCATGACGGGAGCGACAGATACGCAGTATTTT.

The chain recombines TRBV7-2 with TRBJ2-7; 7 bases agree with TRBD2. With V trimmed by 5 bases and J by 5 bases, 12 bases remained unmatched. Germline values: CDR1 SGHTA, CDR2 FQGNSA. CDR3 length: 15 residues. CDR3 nucleotides: TGTGCCAGCAGCCCTGAGGGAGGGTCCCCCAACGAGCAGTACTTC. Encoded protein: CASSPEGGSPNEQYF.

The chain couples TRBV2 to TRBJ2-1, with 13 bases identical to TRBD2. CDR3 size: 16 residues. Germline trimming cut 1 base from V and 6 bases from J; bases unmatched to any gene: 3. Per the germline V gene, CDR1 is SNHLY and CDR2 is FYNNEI. The CDR3 region is CASSEGGLAGVNEQFF. For the CDR3, the DNA is TGTGCCAGCAGTGAAGGTGGACTAGCGGGAGTCAATGAGCAGTTCTTC.